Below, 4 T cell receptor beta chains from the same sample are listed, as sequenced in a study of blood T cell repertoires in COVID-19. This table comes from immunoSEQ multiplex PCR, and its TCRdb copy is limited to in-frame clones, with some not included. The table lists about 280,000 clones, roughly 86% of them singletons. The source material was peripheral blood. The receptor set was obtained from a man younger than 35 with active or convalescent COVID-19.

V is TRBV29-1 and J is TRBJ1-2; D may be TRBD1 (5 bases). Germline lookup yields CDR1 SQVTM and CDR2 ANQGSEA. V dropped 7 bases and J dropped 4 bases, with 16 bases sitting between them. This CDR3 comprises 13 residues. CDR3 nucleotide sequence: TGCAGCGCCCCCTCCCGGAGGGGCTATGGCTACACCTTC. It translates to CSAPSRRGYGYTF.

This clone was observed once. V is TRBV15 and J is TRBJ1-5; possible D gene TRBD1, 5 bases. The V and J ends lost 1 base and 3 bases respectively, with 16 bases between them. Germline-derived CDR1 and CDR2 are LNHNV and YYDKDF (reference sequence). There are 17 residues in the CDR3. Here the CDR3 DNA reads TGTGCCACCAGCAGAGGCGGGAGTTCGACAGTCAATCAGCCCCAGCATTTT. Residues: CATSRGGSSTVNQPQHF.

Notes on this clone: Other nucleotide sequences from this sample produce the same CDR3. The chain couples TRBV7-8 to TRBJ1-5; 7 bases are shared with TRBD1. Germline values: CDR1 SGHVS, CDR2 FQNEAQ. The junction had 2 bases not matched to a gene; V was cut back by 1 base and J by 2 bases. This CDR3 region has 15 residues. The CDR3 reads CASSLDRGGNQPQHF. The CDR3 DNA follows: TGTGCCAGCAGCTTAGACAGGGGAGGCAATCAGCCCCAGCATTTT.

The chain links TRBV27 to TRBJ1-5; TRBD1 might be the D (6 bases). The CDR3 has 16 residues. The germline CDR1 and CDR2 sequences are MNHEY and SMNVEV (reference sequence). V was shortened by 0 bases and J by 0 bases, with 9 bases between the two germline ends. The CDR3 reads CASSLSAGASNQPQHF. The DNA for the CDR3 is TGTGCCAGCAGTTTATCGGCGGGGGCTAGCAATCAGCCCCAGCATTTT.